These 26 T cell receptor beta chains were all obtained from the same sample, sequenced in a study of spatial heterogeneity in lung cancer. Documented time point: blood at routine non-recurrence follow-up after resection. Whole RNA obtained from tumor, nontumor lung or frozen PBMC underwent sequencing without sorting. TCRdb redid the calling of the 5' RACE reads with MiXCR, one entry per CDR3 protein. The data show some 120,000 distinct CDR3 sequences, about 12% seen once. The sample was PBMCs, taken at follow-up. The source of these receptors is a male donor with early-stage non-small cell lung cancer.

This clonotype was counted at least ten times. CDR3 region: CASSSRDRATYEQYF. The CDR3 coding sequence is TGTGCCAGCAGTTCCCGGGACAGGGCAACCTACGAGCAGTACTTC. The rearrangement links TRBV28 to TRBJ2-7; 9 nucleotides align to TRBD1. From germline, CDR1 is MDHEN and CDR2 SYDVKM. The CDR3 has 15 amino acids. V lost 4 bases and J lost 2; bases outside the gene matches: 6. The full variable domain, with the rest looked up from reference TRBV28 and TRBJ2-7, is DVKVTQSSRYLVKRTGEKVFLECVQDMDHENMFWYRQDPGLGLRLIYFSYDVKMKEKGDIPEGYSVSREKKERFSLILESASTNQTSMYLCASSSRDRATYEQYFGPGTRLTVT.

This clonotype was found a few times. The chain recombines TRBV28 with TRBJ2-1, with D possibly being TRBD1 (6 bases). The V end was cut by 7 bases, the J end by 5 bases, with 15 bases between. The CDR3 totals 14 residues. CDR1 MDHEN and CDR2 SYDVKM come from the germline V gene. CDR3 in amino acids: CASTVHRVDNEQFF. The CDR3 nucleotides read TGTGCCAGCACCGTCCACAGGGTGGACAATGAGCAGTTCTTC.

The J gene is TRBJ1-1, the V gene TRBV7-9; D is unclear. The CDR3 consists of 11 residues. Germline values: CDR1 SEHNR, CDR2 FQNEAQ (reference sequence). The ends were cut back, 10 bases at V and 4 bases at J, with 10 bases in the middle. This CDR3 reads CATLLGTEAFF. CDR3 in DNA: TGTGCCACCCTTTTGGGCACTGAAGCTTTCTTT.

This clonotype was seen more than once but under ten times. The rearrangement joins TRBV27 to TRBJ2-2; TRBD1 matches at 7 bases. Trimming cost V 4 bases and J 6 bases; bases outside gene matches: 8. This CDR3 contains 15 residues. Germline CDR1 reads MNHEY; CDR2 reads SMNVEV (reference sequence). In nucleotides, the CDR3 is TGTGCCAGCAGTTCATTCAACAGGGGCCCCGGGGAGCTGTTTTTT. This translates into CASSSFNRGPGELFF.

This clonotype was seen a handful of times. The CDR3 DNA sequence: TGTGCCAGCAGCCAAGATCTGGTGGCGGGGGCCCTCCACTTT. This sequence encodes CASSQDLVAGALHF. The chain couples TRBV3-1 to TRBJ1-6; possibly TRBD1 for D (5 bases). The CDR3 has 14 amino acids. Germline CDR1 LGHDT, CDR2 YNNKEL (reference sequence). V lost 0 bases and J lost 14, with 14 bases in between.

The chain is built from TRBV6-4 and TRBJ1-6; 8 bases map to TRBD1. Losses at the gene ends were 6 bases for V and 14 bases for J; bases not matched to a gene: 12. CDR1 MRHNA and CDR2 SNTAGT come from the germline V gene. The CDR3 length is 14 residues. The CDR3 region has the DNA TGTGCCAGCAGCCCGACAGGGGATTCTAGGGCCCTCCACTTT. Translating gives CASSPTGDSRALHF.

The chain carries TRBV10-3 and TRBJ2-5; maybe TRBD2 (6 bases). Germline CDR1 reads ENHRY; CDR2 reads SYGVKD. Trimming took 0 bases from V and 13 from J, leaving 12 bases between them. The CDR3 sequence is 12 residues long. This chain's CDR3 is CAISESRGYLYF. The CDR3, as DNA: TGTGCCATCAGTGAGTCTCGGGGGTATCTGTACTTC.

The rearrangement links TRBV29-1 to TRBJ2-7, with D possibly matching TRBD1 (6 bases). This CDR3 is built from 12 residues. V lost 6 bases, J lost 3 bases, and 12 bases lay in between. CDR1 is SQVTM and CDR2 is ANQGSEA in the germline V gene. The CDR3 nucleotides are TGCAGCGTGCGGCAGGGGATCTACGAGCAGTACTTC. Translated, it gives CSVRQGIYEQYF.

This clonotype was seen only a few times. The rearrangement uses TRBV20-1 and TRBJ1-2; 7 bases are shared with TRBD1. This CDR3 is 15 amino acids long. Germline values: CDR1 DFQATT, CDR2 SNEGSKA (reference sequence). Unmatched junction bases numbered 11, after V lost 3 bases and J lost 4 bases. The DNA for the CDR3 is TGCAGTGCTAGCCATGCGGGACAGTCGGGCTATGGCTACACCTTC. Protein product: CSASHAGQSGYGYTF.

The gene calls are TRBV5-6 and TRBJ2-4, with D maybe TRBD2 (6 bases). The germline V gene has CDR1 SGHDT and CDR2 YYEEEE. The CDR3 spans 15 residues. V was clipped by 4 bases and J by 1 base, with 12 bases between them. CDR3 DNA sequence: TGTGCCAGCAGCCTACGGGGGTTGGCCAAAAACATTCAGTACTTC. Residues: CASSLRGLAKNIQYF.

This clonotype was recorded at least ten times. The chain is built from TRBV20-1 and TRBJ2-1; 8 bases are shared with TRBD2. Trimming at V came to 5 bases and at J to 9 bases, leaving 6 bases not matched to a gene. The CDR3 length is 12 residues. Germline CDR1 and CDR2: DFQATT and SNEGSKA (reference sequence). The CDR3 DNA follows: TGCAGTGCTCTTCCTGGGACTAGTGAGCAGTTCTTC. It translates to CSALPGTSEQFF.

As regards this clonotype: One end of the junction does not line up with germline, which may come from a read error. The V and J genes are TRBV7-2 and TRBJ2-3; TRBD2 agrees at 8 bases. The CDR3 is 13 amino acids. The germline V gene has CDR1 SGHTA and CDR2 FQGNSA. CDR3 bases: TGTGCCAGCAGCTTAGGCGCGGCGGGGGGCCTCGTATTT. It translates to CASSLGAAGGLVF.

This clonotype has ten or more counts. The CDR3 protein is CASSFGASYGYTF. The CDR3 region has the DNA TGTGCCAGCAGCTTTGGCGCTAGCTATGGCTACACCTTC. The chain employs TRBV7-9 and TRBJ1-2, with unresolved D. The CDR3 length is 13 residues. CDR1 and CDR2 (germline): SEHNR, FQNEAQ (reference sequence). V lost 3 bases and J lost 4, with 9 bases in between.

This clonotype occurred many times. V and J are TRBV7-9 and TRBJ1-3; D possibly corresponds to TRBD1 (5 bases). This CDR3 region has 14 residues. Germline V lookup: CDR1 SEHNR, CDR2 FQNEAQ (reference sequence). Trimming pared 5 bases from V and 3 bases from J, leaving 11 bases between. The CDR3 region is CASSLGTVGNTIYF. The CDR3 DNA sequence: TGTGCCAGCAGCCTTGGGACTGTTGGAAACACCATATATTTT.

This clonotype was seen repeatedly, ten times or more. J is TRBJ2-7 and V is TRBV12-3 or TRBV12-4; D possibly uses TRBD1 or TRBD2 (5 bases each). The CDR3 contains 13 residues. V was trimmed by 6 bases and J by 3 bases, leaving 12 bases between them. CDR3 in DNA: TGTGCCAGCAGGAGAGGGGTCGGCTACGAGCAGTACTTC. It translates to CASRRGVGYEQYF.

CDR3 DNA sequence: TGTGCCAGCAGCCAATTCGCAGGGGATGAGCAGTTCTTC. Protein product: CASSQFAGDEQFF. This chain uses TRBV3-1 with TRBJ2-1; possibly TRBD1 for D (6 bases). In germline, CDR1 is LGHDT, CDR2 YNNKEL (reference sequence). This CDR3 comprises 13 residues. V lost 2 bases, J lost 8 bases, and 10 bases lay in between.

This clonotype was observed a handful of times. V gene TRBV9 combines with J gene TRBJ2-1, with D unresolved. CDR1 and CDR2 (germline): SGDLS, YYNGEE. The length of the CDR3 is 13 residues. Trimming removed 0 bases at V and 6 bases at J, with 7 bases between. The DNA for the CDR3 is TGTGCCAGCAGCGTAGGATCATTCAATGAGCAGTTCTTC. As protein: CASSVGSFNEQFF. Together with reference TRBV9 and TRBJ2-1, the CDR3 gives the full variable domain: DSGVTQTPKHLITATGQRVTLRCSPRSGDLSVYWYQQSLDQGLQFLIQYYNGEERAKGNILERFSAQQFPDLHSELNLSSLELGDSALYFCASSVGSFNEQFFGPGTRLTVL.

This clonotype was detected many times. In nucleotides, the CDR3 is TGCAGTGCTAGCCGGACAGGGGCAATGAACACTGAAGCTTTCTTT. It is translated as CSASRTGAMNTEAFF. The chain employs TRBV20-1 and TRBJ1-1, with 9 bases fitting TRBD1. V trimming: 3 bases; J trimming: 0 bases; junction bases outside the gene matches: 5. Germline assignment: CDR1 DFQATT and CDR2 SNEGSKA (reference sequence). The CDR3 totals 15 residues.

The J gene is TRBJ2-7, the V gene TRBV4-2, with D possibly being TRBD2 (7 bases). Germline CDR1 is LGHNA and CDR2 is YNFKEQ. The CDR3 is 18 amino acids. The germline V and J ends were trimmed by 0 bases and 1 base, with 19 bases remaining between them. In nucleotides, the CDR3 is TGTGCCAGCAGCCAAGATCCCTCTGGGGGGGCCGGGTCCTACGAGCAGTACTTC. Protein product: CASSQDPSGGAGSYEQYF.

V and J are TRBV10-3 and TRBJ2-5, with D possibly being TRBD2 (6 bases). V was pared by 2 bases and J by 3 bases, with 10 bases between. In germline, CDR1 is ENHRY, CDR2 SYGVKD. This CDR3 region has 14 residues. This chain's CDR3 is CAISEGDFEETQYF. The CDR3 nucleotides read TGTGCCATCAGTGAGGGGGACTTTGAAGAGACCCAGTACTTC.

The chain carries TRBV27 and TRBJ1-5; D remains ambiguous. Trimming took 5 bases from V and 1 from J, leaving 15 bases between them. Germline CDR1 MNHEY, CDR2 SMNVEV (reference sequence). The CDR3 is 16 residues long. In DNA, the CDR3 is TGTGCCAGCAGTCCCCGAGGAGGAATGAGCAATCAGCCCCAGCATTTT. This gives the protein CASSPRGGMSNQPQHF.

In its sample, this clonotype was seen many times. The chain carries TRBV4-1 and TRBJ1-1, with D possibly being TRBD1 (5 bases). V lost 0 bases, J lost 11 bases, and 13 bases lay in between. This CDR3 comprises 13 residues. Germline loops: CDR1 MGHRA, CDR2 YSYEKL. CDR3 in DNA: TGCGCCAGCAGCCAAGATCTTGGGGGAGTGGCTTTCTTT. It is translated as CASSQDLGGVAFF.

This clonotype came up a few times. V is TRBV28 and J is TRBJ2-4, with D perhaps matching TRBD1 or TRBD2 (5 bases each). The CDR3 sequence is 13 residues long. Germline values: CDR1 MDHEN, CDR2 SYDVKM. V shed 5 bases and J shed 9 bases, with 14 bases lying between them. The CDR3 region has the DNA TGTGCCAGCAGTCCTGGGACCCAAGTCATTCAGTACTTC. The encoded protein is CASSPGTQVIQYF. Full variable domain (rest looked up from reference TRBV28 and TRBJ2-4): DVKVTQSSRYLVKRTGEKVFLECVQDMDHENMFWYRQDPGLGLRLIYFSYDVKMKEKGDIPEGYSVSREKKERFSLILESASTNQTSMYLCASSPGTQVIQYFGAGTRLSVL.

The chain links TRBV20-1 to TRBJ2-3; 11 bases agree with TRBD2. The J segment lost 4 bases and the V segment lost 0 bases, leaving 6 bases of the junction unmatched. This CDR3 contains 16 residues. In germline, CDR1 is DFQATT, CDR2 SNEGSKA (reference sequence). CDR3 residues: CSARDLASGGPDTQYF. CDR3 bases: TGCAGTGCTAGAGATCTGGCTAGCGGGGGGCCAGATACGCAGTATTTT.

This clonotype was picked up many times. The rearrangement uses TRBV20-1 and TRBJ2-1, with a weak D call TRBD1 (5 bases). Germline V gives CDR1 DFQATT, CDR2 SNEGSKA (reference sequence). The ends were cut back, 7 bases at V and 5 bases at J, with 12 bases in the middle. The CDR3 is made up of 12 amino acids. CDR3 in amino acids: CSGGPRDNEQFF. CDR3 DNA: TGCAGTGGGGGCCCCAGGGACAATGAGCAGTTCTTC.

This clonotype was observed a few times. The chain couples TRBV24-1 to TRBJ2-1; D not resolved. Germline V lookup: CDR1 KGHDR, CDR2 SFDVKD. The CDR3 runs 15 residues. V was clipped by 6 bases and J by 6 bases, with 17 bases between them. The CDR3 sequence is CATSQTDRATNEQFF. CDR3 DNA: TGTGCCACCAGTCAAACTGACCGGGCCACCAATGAGCAGTTCTTC.